The rows below give T cell receptor beta chains drawn from one sample of a study of blood T cells in healthy people across ages. A single record per CDR3 protein comes from TCRdb applying MiXCR to the 5' RACE reads. The sample holds 700,000 or so distinct CDR3 sequences; approximately 22% are singletons and the top ten take roughly 22%. Material for sequencing was blood. Every receptor here comes from a man between 70 and 80 years old in good health. The CDR3 runs from the conserved cysteine through the conserved F or W. D genes are given only for firm matches. Size is omitted from some rows. Given values are once, few, many or a class for expanded clones.

>NA|TRBJ2-1|16|TRBV11-2|NA
CASSLDLARTLDEQFF
TGTGCCAGCAGCTTAGATCTGGCCAGGACCCTGGATGAGCAGTTCTTC
>NA|TRBJ2-4|14|TRBV20-1|NA
CSANGQKAKNIQYF
TGCAGTGCTAACGGACAGAAAGCCAAAAACATTCAGTACTTC
>few|TRBJ1-2|15|TRBV6-5|NA
CASSSRLGKNYGYTF
TGTGCCAGCAGCTCCCGTTTGGGGAAGAACTATGGCTACACCTTC
>NA|TRBJ2-1|14|TRBV28|NA
CASSLGGAWNEQFF
TGTGCCAGCAGTTTAGGGGGGGCCTGGAATGAGCAGTTCTTC
>NA|TRBJ2-1|13|TRBV12-3/TRBV12-4|TRBD2
CASNPGLGNEQFF
TGTGCCAGCAACCCGGGACTAGGAAATGAGCAGTTCTTC
>NA|TRBJ2-2|15|TRBV20-1|NA
CSARGQGANTGELFF
TGCAGTGCTAGAGGGCAGGGCGCCAACACCGGGGAGCTGTTTTTT
>NA|TRBJ2-3|15|TRBV7-9|NA
CASSSGGLEWHTQYF
TGTGCCAGCAGCTCCGGAGGTCTCGAATGGCATACGCAGTATTTT
>NA|TRBJ2-7|16|TRBV7-9|TRBD1
CASSPPRGQSSYEQYF
TGTGCCAGCAGCCCTCCCCGGGGACAGAGCTCCTACGAGCAGTACTTC
>few|TRBJ2-1|14|TRBV2|NA
CASNQKGGLDEQFF
TGTGCCAGCAATCAGAAGGGGGGCCTAGATGAGCAGTTCTTC
>NA|TRBJ2-3|18|TRBV5-1|TRBD2
CASSSRLAGGPSTDTQYF
TGCGCCAGCAGCTCCCGACTAGCGGGAGGTCCCAGCACAGATACGCAGTATTTT
>NA|TRBJ1-2|14|TRBV12-3/TRBV12-4|TRBD1
CASSFRQGVSGYTF
TGTGCCAGCAGTTTTCGACAGGGGGTATCAGGCTACACCTTC
>many|TRBJ2-7|13|TRBV6-6|NA
CASSTPFAYEQYF
TGTGCCAGCAGCACCCCGTTTGCTTACGAGCAGTACTTC
>few|TRBJ1-5|15|TRBV12-3/TRBV12-4|NA
CASSSTGFTHQPQHF
TGTGCCAGCAGTTCGACAGGCTTTACTCATCAGCCCCAGCATTTT
>many|TRBJ2-1|14|TRBV20-1|TRBD2
CSARSSGGINEQFF
TGCAGTGCTAGGTCTAGCGGGGGGATCAATGAGCAGTTCTTC
>few|TRBJ2-1|14|TRBV27|NA
CASKRQVLYNEQFF
TGTGCCAGCAAACGACAGGTACTATACAATGAGCAGTTCTTC
>NA|TRBJ2-7|15|TRBV4-2|TRBD1
CASSLYGQADYEQYF
TGTGCCAGCAGCCTTTACGGACAGGCCGACTACGAGCAGTACTTC
>few|TRBJ2-7|17|TRBV11-2|TRBD1
CASSLEAPQGAYNEQYF
TGTGCCAGCAGCTTAGAGGCCCCCCAGGGGGCGTATAACGAGCAGTACTTC
>NA|TRBJ2-5|15|TRBV29-1|TRBD1
CSASTGLRPQETQYF
TGCAGCGCCTCGACAGGGCTCCGACCCCAAGAGACCCAGTACTTC
>NA|TRBJ1-5|16|TRBV6-2/TRBV6-3|TRBD1
CASSSFGTASNQPQHF
TGTGCCAGCAGTTCCTTTGGGACAGCCTCAAATCAGCCCCAGCATTTT
>many|TRBJ1-1|17|TRBV2|NA
CASLISARGHSRTEAFF
TGTGCCAGCCTGATTTCTGCTCGGGGGCACAGCAGGACTGAAGCTTTCTTT
>few|TRBJ1-4|13|TRBV6-6|TRBD1
CASSYRDSEKLFF
TGTGCCAGCAGTTACCGGGACAGCGAAAAACTGTTTTTT
>NA|TRBJ2-3|16|TRBV28|NA
CASSPEAGRVQDTQYF
TGTGCCAGCAGCCCTGAGGCGGGTAGGGTTCAGGATACGCAGTATTTT
>NA|TRBJ1-3|17|TRBV4-1|NA
CASSQDFTEGPRGTIYF
TGCGCCAGCAGCCAAGATTTTACGGAGGGCCCACGGGGCACCATATATTTT
>NA|TRBJ1-4|12|TRBV20-1|NA
CSANYLNEKPFF
TGCAGTGCTAACTACCTTAATGAAAAACCGTTTTTT